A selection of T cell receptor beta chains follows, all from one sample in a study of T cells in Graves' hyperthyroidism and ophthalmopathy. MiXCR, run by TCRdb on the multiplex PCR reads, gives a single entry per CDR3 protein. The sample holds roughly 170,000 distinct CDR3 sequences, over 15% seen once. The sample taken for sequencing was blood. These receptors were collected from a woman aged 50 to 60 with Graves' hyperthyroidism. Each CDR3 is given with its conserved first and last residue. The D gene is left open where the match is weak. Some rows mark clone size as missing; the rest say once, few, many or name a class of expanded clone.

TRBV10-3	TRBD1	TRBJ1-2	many	CAIFEGARNYGYTF	TGTGCCATCTTTGAGGGGGCCAGAAACTATGGCTACACCTTC
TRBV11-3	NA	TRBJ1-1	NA	CASSLRSPIGGFMNTEAFF	TGTGCCAGCAGCTTGAGAAGCCCCATCGGGGGTTTCATGAACACTGAAGCTTTCTTT
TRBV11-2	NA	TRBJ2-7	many	CASSWDGINEQYF	TGTGCCAGCAGCTGGGACGGCATCAACGAGCAGTACTTC
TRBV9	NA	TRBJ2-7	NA	CASSVTGISYEQYF	TGTGCCAGCAGCGTCACCGGGATTTCCTACGAGCAGTACTTC
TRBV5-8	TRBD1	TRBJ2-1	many	CASSRGGAATSYNEQFF	TGTGCCAGCAGCCGAGGGGGCGCAGCAACGTCCTACAATGAGCAGTTCTTC
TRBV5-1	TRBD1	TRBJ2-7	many	CASSLVGDRTSEQYF	TGCGCCAGCAGCTTGGTAGGGGACAGGACAAGCGAGCAGTACTTC
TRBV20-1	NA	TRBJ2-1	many	CSAMLGPDFDEQFF	TGCAGTGCTATGCTGGGCCCTGACTTCGATGAGCAGTTCTTC
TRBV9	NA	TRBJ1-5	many	CASSTGGRGPQHF	TGTGCCAGCAGCACGGGGGGAAGGGGGCCCCAGCATTTT
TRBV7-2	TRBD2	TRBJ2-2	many	CASSSQSGVGTGELFF	TGTGCCAGCAGCAGTCAGAGCGGGGTGGGCACCGGGGAGCTGTTTTTT
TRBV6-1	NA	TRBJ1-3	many	CASSHWGSGNTIYF	TGTGCCAGCAGCCACTGGGGCTCTGGAAACACCATATATTTT
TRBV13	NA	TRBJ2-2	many	CASSSTGVGELFF	TGTGCCAGCAGCTCTACAGGTGTCGGGGAGCTGTTTTTT
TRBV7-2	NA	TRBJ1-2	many	CASSLLRQYYGYTF	TGTGCCAGCAGCCTCCTGAGGCAGTACTATGGCTACACCTTC
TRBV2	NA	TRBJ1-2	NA	CASSVQQSNYGYTF	TGTGCCAGCAGTGTACAACAGAGTAACTATGGCTACACCTTC
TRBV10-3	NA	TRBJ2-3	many	CAISGGGRDTQYF	TGTGCCATCAGTGGTGGGGGCAGAGATACGCAGTATTTT
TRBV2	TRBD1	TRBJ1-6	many	CASSPTGVTGSPLHF	TGTGCCAGCAGTCCGACAGGGGTTACAGGTTCACCCCTCCACTTT
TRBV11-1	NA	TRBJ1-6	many	CASSPSTESYNSPLHF	TGTGCCAGCAGCCCATCGACAGAGTCCTATAATTCACCCCTCCACTTT
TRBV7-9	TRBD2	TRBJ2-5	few	CASSLAGGLKETQYF	TGTGCCAGCAGCTTAGCGGGGGGGTTAAAGGAGACCCAGTACTTC
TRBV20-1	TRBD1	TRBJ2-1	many	CSAYGQGNNEQFF	TGCAGTGCCTATGGACAGGGAAACAATGAGCAGTTCTTC
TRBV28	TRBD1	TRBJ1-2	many	CASSILTGVYGYTF	TGTGCCAGCAGTATCCTCACAGGGGTCTATGGCTACACCTTC
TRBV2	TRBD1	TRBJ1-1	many	CASSGGLGTGNTEAFF	TGTGCCAGCAGTGGTGGTTTGGGGACAGGGAACACTGAAGCTTTCTTT